The rows below give T cell receptor beta chains drawn from one sample of a study of human T cells and chemical hapten exposure. TCRdb reanalysed the RACE reads using MiXCR and keeps one entry per CDR3 protein. The repertoire consists of some 170,000 distinct CDR3 sequences, with about a quarter occurring once and the leading ten covering around 1.9%. The input for sequencing was whole blood, taken in connection with sensitization to the hapten diphenylcyclopropenone (DPC). The receptors here all came from a woman aged 18-35 years with alopecia areata. Some clones in this sample may be carry-over from other donors' samples. Both conserved end residues are part of each CDR3. A D gene is named only where the DNA matches it firmly. Size is omitted from some rows. Given values are once, few, many or a class for expanded clones.

many	TRBJ2-2	TRBV3-1	TRBD2	CASSQGLAGTGELFF	TGTGCCAGCAGCCAAGGGCTAGCGGGAACCGGGGAGCTGTTTTTT
few	TRBJ2-1	TRBV20-1	-	CSASGAGLGSNEQFF	TGCAGTGCTAGTGGGGCGGGCCTAGGGAGCAATGAGCAGTTCTTC
-	TRBJ2-3	TRBV28	TRBD2	CASSSPRGGTTDTQYF	TGTGCCAGCAGCTCCCCGCGGGGGGGCACCACAGATACGCAGTATTTT
few	TRBJ2-1	TRBV6-1	-	CASSEGSGAQNEQFF	TGTGCCAGCAGTGAAGGGTCGGGGGCGCAAAATGAGCAGTTCTTC
few	TRBJ2-5	TRBV11-1	-	CASSFSGKTQYF	TGTGCCAGCAGCTTTAGTGGAAAGACCCAGTACTTC
few	TRBJ2-1	TRBV20-1	-	CSAGEQGDEQFF	TGCAGTGCTGGGGAGCAAGGGGATGAGCAGTTCTTC
few	TRBJ1-1	TRBV4-2	-	CASSQDNIGGAAEAFF	TGTGCCAGCAGCCAAGATAATATCGGAGGGGCAGCCGAAGCTTTCTTT
once	TRBJ2-1	TRBV7-2	TRBD2	CASSPTSGAFNEQFF	TGTGCCAGCAGCCCAACTAGCGGGGCGTTTAATGAGCAGTTCTTC
-	TRBJ2-2	TRBV12-3/TRBV12-4	TRBD2	CASAETGGTNTGELFF	TGTGCCAGCGCCGAGACCGGGGGGACGAACACCGGGGAGCTGTTTTTT
-	TRBJ2-1	TRBV7-2	TRBD2	CASSLVARGGYNEQFF	TGTGCCAGCAGCTTAGTTGCGCGGGGGGGGTACAATGAGCAGTTCTTC
-	TRBJ2-7	TRBV18	-	CASSLGDNYEQYF	TGTGCCAGCTCACTGGGGGACAACTACGAGCAGTACTTC
few	TRBJ1-5	TRBV5-1	-	CASSLWGLSNQPQHF	TGCGCCAGCAGCTTGTGGGGCCTGAGCAATCAGCCCCAGCATTTT
-	TRBJ2-3	TRBV2	-	CASRRYRGEGTDTQYF	TGTGCCAGCAGAAGGTACAGAGGGGAGGGCACAGATACGCAGTATTTT
few	TRBJ1-3	TRBV15	-	CATSADRSSGNTIYF	TGTGCCACCAGCGCCGACCGTTCCTCTGGAAACACCATATATTTT
-	TRBJ1-3	TRBV20-1	-	CSARKVTENSGNTIYF	TGCAGTGCTAGAAAGGTCACGGAGAACTCTGGAAACACCATATATTTT
-	TRBJ1-1	TRBV27	-	CASSGGPLAMNTEAFF	TGTGCCAGCAGTGGTGGCCCATTGGCAATGAACACTGAAGCTTTCTTT
few	TRBJ2-7	TRBV10-3	TRBD1	CAISDIETGGDRQYF	TGTGCCATCAGTGATATTGAGACAGGGGGAGACCGTCAGTACTTC
few	TRBJ1-1	TRBV9	-	CASSVGSKAEAFF	TGTGCCAGCAGCGTAGGGAGCAAAGCTGAAGCTTTCTTT
-	TRBJ2-7	TRBV4-3	-	CASSPEPGSHEQYF	TGCGCCAGCAGCCCCGAACCCGGGAGCCACGAGCAGTACTTC
-	TRBJ2-3	TRBV4-2	TRBD2	CASSQIAGGGTDTQYF	TGTGCCAGCAGCCAAATAGCGGGGGGAGGCACAGATACGCAGTATTTT
many	TRBJ1-6	TRBV7-3	-	CASSAADNSPLHF	TGTGCCAGCAGCGCGGCGGATAATTCACCCCTCCACTTT
-	TRBJ1-4	TRBV9	TRBD1	CASSGTGGREKLFF	TGTGCCAGCAGCGGGACAGGGGGCAGGGAAAAACTGTTTTTT
-	TRBJ2-2	TRBV3-1	TRBD1	CASSLTTGSTGELFF	TGTGCCAGCAGCCTAACGACAGGGAGCACCGGGGAGCTGTTTTTT
-	TRBJ2-1	TRBV5-1	-	CASSPSGVYEQFF	TGCGCCAGCAGCCCCTCGGGGGTATATGAGCAGTTCTTC